This T cell receptor beta chain was sequenced for a study of shared clonotypes between healthy human individuals. Regarding the study as a whole: For sorted subsets, rarefaction showed incomplete sequencing despite large depth. Generation probabilities were higher for clonotypes shared across all four sorted-subset donors than for unshared ones.

Regarding this clone: The target antigen is unknown.

Free of recent acute infections or vaccinations, the donors were healthy HIV-negative adults. The table came from immunoSEQ multiplex PCR; TCRdb's copy has only in-frame clones and leaves some out. In the table there are roughly 1,600,000 clones, approximately 98.5% of which are singletons. Trimming at V came to 1 base and at J to 1 base, leaving 8 bases not matched to a gene. The germline V gene encodes CDR1 LNHNV and CDR2 YYDKDF (reference sequence). This CDR3 is 17 amino acids long. The receptor was derived from a man aged 25-40 years in good health. This chain uses TRBV15 with TRBJ1-2; 8 bases are shared with TRBD1. Material for sequencing was naive CD4+ T cells sorted from blood. Noted subset: CD45RA+ positively selected. CDR3 loop: CATSRAIPGQVNYGYTF. CDR3 in DNA: TGTGCCACCAGCAGAGCCATTCCGGGACAGGTTAACTATGGCTACACCTTC.